This TCR beta chain derives from a study of response to subunit inactivated influenza vaccine. Whole-study findings and limits: The study's authors posited that every seasonal influenza vaccination enlists few new T cells.

This clonotype was observed at least ten times. The antigen is undetermined. Germline loops: CDR1 MDHEN, CDR2 SYDVKM. Trimming stripped 3 bases from V and 7 bases from J, with 18 bases between. The CDR3 has 15 residues. TCRdb reprocessed the RT-PCR reads via MiXCR and lists one record per CDR3 protein. The table lists some 500,000 distinct CDR3 sequences, about 15% of them singletons. V usage is TRBV28 and J usage is TRBJ2-5; D is ambiguous. This clonotype was sampled from a man between 50 and 69 years old who received an inactivated influenza vaccine. Sequences were derived from CD4+ T cells sorted from PBMCs, sampled 23 to 25 months after vaccination. The CDR3 DNA reads as TGTGCCAGCAGTTTCAGTGATCGGGCCTATGGGACCCAGTACTTC. Translated, it gives CASSFSDRAYGTQYF.